These T cell receptor beta chains were read from a single sample in a study of CD8 T cells in ankylosing spondylitis. Using its own MiXCR run on the 5' RACE reads, TCRdb lists one record per CDR3 protein. The sample records some 200,000 distinct CDR3 sequences, 20% to 30% being singletons. Input material: blood, either unsorted or a sorted T cell fraction (not recorded which). The source of these receptors is a male donor with ankylosing spondylitis or in good health (not recorded which). Each CDR3 is given with its conserved first and last residue. The order of the fields is D gene, J gene, clone size, V gene, CDR3 protein, CDR3 DNA. A D gene is named only where the DNA matches it firmly. The size entry is marked missing in some rows and otherwise reads once, few, many or a size class.

>.|TRBJ1-6|few|TRBV12-3/TRBV12-4
CASSFTRNYNSPLHF
TGTGCCAGCAGCTTTACAAGAAATTATAATTCACCCCTCCACTTT
>.|TRBJ2-7|.|TRBV7-3
CASSPSTAAYEQYF
TGTGCCAGCAGCCCGTCGACAGCCGCCTACGAGCAGTACTTC
>TRBD1|TRBJ2-7|many|TRBV29-1
CSVGQGAKNEQYF
TGCAGCGTCGGACAGGGCGCAAAAAACGAGCAGTACTTC
>.|TRBJ2-7|few|TRBV11-2
CASSLEDGTSYEQYF
TGTGCCAGCAGCTTAGAGGACGGGACTTCCTACGAGCAGTACTTC
>.|TRBJ2-7|.|TRBV20-1
CSATSGAYEQYF
TGCAGTGCTACCAGTGGGGCCTACGAGCAGTACTTC
>TRBD2|TRBJ2-3|.|TRBV3-1
CACSQGGLAGGWDTQYF
TGTGCCTGCAGCCAAGGAGGACTAGCGGGAGGATGGGATACGCAGTATTTT
>TRBD1|TRBJ2-6|.|TRBV3-1
CACSHDRVGANVLTF
TGTGCCTGCAGCCATGACAGGGTTGGGGCCAACGTCCTGACTTTC
>.|TRBJ2-5|.|TRBV29-1
CSVEPYQETQYF
TGCAGCGTTGAACCTTACCAAGAGACCCAGTACTTC
>TRBD2|TRBJ2-3|many|TRBV5-5
CASNRLAATDTQYF
TGTGCCAGCAACCGACTAGCGGCTACAGATACGCAGTATTTT
>.|TRBJ2-7|few|TRBV6-1
CASSPGQARYEQYF
TGTGCCAGCAGCCCGGGGCAGGCCCGTTACGAGCAGTACTTC
>.|TRBJ2-1|few|TRBV29-1
CSVEDQVGHEQFF
TGCAGCGTTGAAGATCAGGTGGGGCATGAGCAGTTCTTC
>TRBD1|TRBJ2-1|few|TRBV7-3
CASSLNRDRVNEQFF
TGTGCCAGCAGCTTAAACCGGGACAGGGTCAATGAGCAGTTCTTC
>.|TRBJ1-2|few|TRBV7-3
CASSLRGGPNYGYTF
TGTGCCAGCAGCTTAAGGGGGGGCCCTAACTATGGCTACACCTTC
>TRBD2|TRBJ2-1|few|TRBV5-1
CASFAGGSAYNEQFF
TGCGCCAGCTTCGCCGGCGGGAGTGCCTACAATGAGCAGTTCTTC
>TRBD2|TRBJ2-1|few|TRBV6-5
CASSYSIRASGRRYEQFF
TGTGCCAGCAGTTACTCGATTCGCGCTAGCGGGAGGAGGTATGAGCAGTTCTTC
>.|TRBJ2-1|few|TRBV5-1
CASSRDLRDDEQFF
TGCGCCAGCAGCCGGGACCTGCGGGACGATGAGCAGTTCTTC
>TRBD2|TRBJ2-1|many|TRBV6-4
CASSLLAGVGNEQFF
TGTGCCAGCAGCTTACTAGCGGGAGTGGGGAATGAGCAGTTCTTC
>TRBD2|TRBJ2-1|many|TRBV7-3
CASSLLAGDSNEQFF
TGTGCCAGCAGCTTACTAGCGGGAGATTCTAATGAGCAGTTCTTC
>TRBD1|TRBJ2-7|few|TRBV20-1
CSAREGQGLTYEQYF
TGCAGTGCTAGAGAAGGACAGGGACTTACCTACGAGCAGTACTTC
>.|TRBJ2-2|many|TRBV5-1
CASSLDKYGELFF
TGCGCCAGCAGCTTGGACAAGTATGGGGAGCTGTTTTTT
>.|TRBJ2-3|many|TRBV10-1
CASSPGGNRDTQYF
TGCGCCAGCAGCCCCGGTGGGAATAGGGATACGCAGTATTTT
>TRBD2|TRBJ2-1|few|TRBV20-1
CSAILAGGPNEQFF
TGCAGTGCTATCCTAGCGGGAGGGCCTAATGAGCAGTTCTTC
>TRBD2|TRBJ2-2|many|TRBV12-3/TRBV12-4
CASSFLAGSTGELFF
TGTGCCAGCAGTTTCCTAGCGGGAAGCACCGGGGAGCTGTTTTTT
>TRBD2|TRBJ2-1|.|TRBV20-1
CSGAAGVSYNEQFF
TGCAGTGGGGCGGCGGGAGTCTCCTACAATGAGCAGTTCTTC
>.|TRBJ2-2|many|TRBV12-3/TRBV12-4
CASTISHTGELFF
TGTGCCAGCACCATCTCGCACACCGGGGAGCTGTTTTTT
>.|TRBJ2-5|many|TRBV20-1
CSARGPGEETQYF
TGCAGTGCTAGAGGGCCGGGGGAAGAGACCCAGTACTTC
>TRBD2|TRBJ2-5|.|TRBV6-5
CASSSTGTRAETQYF
TGTGCCAGCAGTTCAACAGGGACTAGAGCGGAGACCCAGTACTTC
>.|TRBJ2-5|many|TRBV6-5
CASSYSETQYF
TGTGCCAGCAGTTACTCCGAGACCCAGTACTTC
>.|TRBJ2-5|.|TRBV6-5
CASSLGVLETQYF
TGTGCCAGCAGTTTGGGGGTTCTGGAGACCCAGTACTTC
>TRBD2|TRBJ2-3|many|TRBV5-6
CASSSLLAGDRTDTQYF
TGTGCCAGCAGCTCCTTGCTAGCGGGAGACCGCACAGATACGCAGTATTTT
>TRBD2|TRBJ2-3|few|TRBV20-1
CSASLEWGSGRAARNTQYF
TGCAGTGCTAGCCTGGAGTGGGGTAGCGGGAGGGCCGCTCGGAATACGCAGTATTTT
>.|TRBJ2-3|many|TRBV12-3/TRBV12-4
CASSLSTQYF
TGTGCCAGCAGTTTATCTACGCAGTATTTT
>TRBD1|TRBJ1-1|many|TRBV27
CASSLVRQGWSTEAFF
TGTGCCAGCAGTTTAGTGAGACAGGGATGGAGCACTGAAGCTTTCTTT
>TRBD2|TRBJ2-1|many|TRBV20-1
CSALAGTSANNEQFF
TGCAGTGCCCTCGCCGGGACTAGCGCTAACAATGAGCAGTTCTTC
>.|TRBJ1-1|.|TRBV12-3/TRBV12-4
CASSSVRRLNTEAFF
TGTGCCAGCAGTTCGGTGAGGCGGTTGAACACTGAAGCTTTCTTT
>.|TRBJ2-5|many|TRBV10-3
CAISDPAQETQYF
TGTGCCATCAGTGATCCAGCCCAAGAGACCCAGTACTTC
>.|TRBJ2-7|.|TRBV6-5
CASSRGDEQYF
TGTGCCAGCAGTAGAGGGGATGAGCAGTACTTC
>TRBD1|TRBJ2-1|.|TRBV5-5
CASSPEGGLWGEQFF
TGTGCCAGCAGCCCGGAAGGGGGCCTTTGGGGTGAGCAGTTCTTC
>.|TRBJ2-3|many|TRBV6-1
CASSAGSTDTQYF
TGTGCCAGCAGCGCCGGCTCCACAGATACGCAGTATTTT
>.|TRBJ2-2|.|TRBV9
CASSVGLANTGELFF
TGTGCCAGCAGCGTTGGGTTAGCGAACACCGGGGAGCTGTTTTTT
>.|TRBJ2-7|.|TRBV6-5
CASSYQGTYEQYF
TGTGCCAGCAGTTACCAGGGGACCTACGAGCAGTACTTC
>.|TRBJ2-1|.|TRBV4-3
CASSLRSARDEQFF
TGCGCCAGCAGCCTAAGATCAGCCAGGGATGAGCAGTTCTTC
>TRBD2|TRBJ2-1|.|TRBV5-1
CASSFPPGLAENNEQFF
TGCGCCAGCAGCTTCCCTCCGGGACTAGCGGAAAACAATGAGCAGTTCTTC